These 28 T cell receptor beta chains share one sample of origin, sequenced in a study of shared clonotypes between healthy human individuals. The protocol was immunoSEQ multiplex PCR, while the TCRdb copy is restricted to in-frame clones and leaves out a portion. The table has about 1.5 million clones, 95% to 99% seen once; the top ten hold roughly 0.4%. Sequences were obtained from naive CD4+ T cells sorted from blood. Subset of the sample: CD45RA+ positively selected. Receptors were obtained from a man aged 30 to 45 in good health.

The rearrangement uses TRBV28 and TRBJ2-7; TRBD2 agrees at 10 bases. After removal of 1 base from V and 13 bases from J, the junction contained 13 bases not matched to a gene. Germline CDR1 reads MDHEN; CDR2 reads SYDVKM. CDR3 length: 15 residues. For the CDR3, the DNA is TGTGCCAGCAGTTTATACCCTAGCGGGGGACGTGGGAGTTACTTC. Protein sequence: CASSLYPSGGRGSYF.

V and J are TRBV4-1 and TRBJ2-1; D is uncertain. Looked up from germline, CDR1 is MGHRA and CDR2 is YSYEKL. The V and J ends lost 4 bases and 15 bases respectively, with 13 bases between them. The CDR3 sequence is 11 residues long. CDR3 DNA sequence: TGCGCCAGCAGCCCCCCCGTCTGGAGGTTCTTC. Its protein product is CASSPPVWRFF.

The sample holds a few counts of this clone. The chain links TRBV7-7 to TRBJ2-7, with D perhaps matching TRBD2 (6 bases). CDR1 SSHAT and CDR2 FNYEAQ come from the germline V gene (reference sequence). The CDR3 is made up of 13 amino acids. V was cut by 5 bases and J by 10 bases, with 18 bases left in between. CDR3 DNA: TGTGCCAGCAGCCCCCCTGCGGGGTCGGAACAGTACTTC. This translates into CASSPPAGSEQYF.

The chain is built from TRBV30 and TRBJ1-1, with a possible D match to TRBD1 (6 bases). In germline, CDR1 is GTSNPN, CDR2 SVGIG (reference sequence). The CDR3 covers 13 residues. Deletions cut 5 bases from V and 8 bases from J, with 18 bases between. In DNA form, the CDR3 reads TGTGCCTGGGCTAGGGGGAGAACGCTGGAAGCTTTCTTT. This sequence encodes CAWARGRTLEAFF. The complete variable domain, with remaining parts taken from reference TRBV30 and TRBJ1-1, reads SQTIHQWPATLVQPVGSPLSLECTVEGTSNPNLYWYRQAAGRGLQLLFYSVGIGQISSEVPQNLSASRPQDRQFILSSKKLLLSDSGFYLCAWARGRTLEAFFGQGTRLTVV.

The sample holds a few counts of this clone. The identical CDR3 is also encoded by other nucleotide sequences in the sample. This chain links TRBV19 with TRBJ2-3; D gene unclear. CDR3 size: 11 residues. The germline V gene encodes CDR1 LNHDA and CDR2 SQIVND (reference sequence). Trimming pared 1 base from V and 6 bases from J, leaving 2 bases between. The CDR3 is CASSIADTQYF. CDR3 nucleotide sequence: TGTGCCAGTAGTATAGCGGATACGCAGTATTTT.

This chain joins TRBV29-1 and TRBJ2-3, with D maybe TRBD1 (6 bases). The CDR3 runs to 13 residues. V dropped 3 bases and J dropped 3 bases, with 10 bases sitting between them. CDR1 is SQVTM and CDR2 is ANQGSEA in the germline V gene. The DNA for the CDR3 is TGCAGCGTTGATGGGGGCGGTACAGATACGCAGTATTTT. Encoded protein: CSVDGGGTDTQYF.

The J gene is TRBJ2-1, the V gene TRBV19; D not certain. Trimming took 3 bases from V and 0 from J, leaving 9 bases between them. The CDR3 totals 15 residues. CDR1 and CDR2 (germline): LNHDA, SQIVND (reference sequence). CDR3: CASSILPSSYNEQFF. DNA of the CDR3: TGTGCCAGTAGTATTCTCCCGAGCTCCTACAATGAGCAGTTCTTC.

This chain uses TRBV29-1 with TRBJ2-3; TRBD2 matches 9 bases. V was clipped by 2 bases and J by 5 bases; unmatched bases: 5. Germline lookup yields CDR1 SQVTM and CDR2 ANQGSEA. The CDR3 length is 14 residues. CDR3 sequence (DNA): TGCAGCGTTGAATGGGCGGGAGGGAGAGATACGCAGTATTTT. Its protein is CSVEWAGGRDTQYF.

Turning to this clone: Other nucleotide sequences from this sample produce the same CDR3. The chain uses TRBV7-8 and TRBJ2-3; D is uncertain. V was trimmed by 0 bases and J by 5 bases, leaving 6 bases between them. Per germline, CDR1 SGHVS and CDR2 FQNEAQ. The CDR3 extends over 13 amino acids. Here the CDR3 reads CASSLARGDTQYF. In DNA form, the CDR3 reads TGTGCCAGCAGCTTAGCCCGCGGAGATACGCAGTATTTT.

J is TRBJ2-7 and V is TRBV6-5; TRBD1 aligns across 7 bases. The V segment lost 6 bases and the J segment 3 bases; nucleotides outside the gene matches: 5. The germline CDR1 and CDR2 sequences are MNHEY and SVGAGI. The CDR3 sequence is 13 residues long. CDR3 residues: CASRGTVGYEQYF. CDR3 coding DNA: TGTGCCAGCAGGGGGACAGTGGGCTACGAGCAGTACTTC.

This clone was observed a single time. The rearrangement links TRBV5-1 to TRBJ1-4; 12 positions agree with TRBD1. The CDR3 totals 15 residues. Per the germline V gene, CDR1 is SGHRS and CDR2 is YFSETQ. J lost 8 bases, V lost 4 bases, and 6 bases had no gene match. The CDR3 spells CASSQTGTGGEKLFF. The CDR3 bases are TGCGCCAGCAGCCAGACCGGGACAGGGGGCGAAAAACTGTTTTTT.

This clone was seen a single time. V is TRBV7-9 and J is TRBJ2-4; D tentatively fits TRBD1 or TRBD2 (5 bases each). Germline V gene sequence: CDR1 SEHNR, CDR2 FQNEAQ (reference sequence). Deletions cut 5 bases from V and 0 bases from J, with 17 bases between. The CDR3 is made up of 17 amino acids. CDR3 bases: TGTGCCAGCAGCCCCATCGAGGGGTCACTAGCCAAAAACATTCAGTACTTC. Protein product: CASSPIEGSLAKNIQYF.

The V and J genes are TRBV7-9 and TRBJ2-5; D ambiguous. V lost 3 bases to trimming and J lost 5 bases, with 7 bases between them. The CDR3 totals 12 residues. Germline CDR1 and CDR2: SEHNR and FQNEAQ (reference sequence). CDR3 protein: CASSFLQETQYF. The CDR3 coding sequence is TGTGCCAGCAGCTTTCTCCAGGAGACCCAGTACTTC. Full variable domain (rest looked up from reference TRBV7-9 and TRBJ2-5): DTGVSQNPRHKITKRGQNVTFRCDPISEHNRLYWYRQTLGQGPEFLTYFQNEAQLEKSRLLSDRFSAERPKGSFSTLEIQRTEQGDSAMYLCASSFLQETQYFGPGTRLLVL.

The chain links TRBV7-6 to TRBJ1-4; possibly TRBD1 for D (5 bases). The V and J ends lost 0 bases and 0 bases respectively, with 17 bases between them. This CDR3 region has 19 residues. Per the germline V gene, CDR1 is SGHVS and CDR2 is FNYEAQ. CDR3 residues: CASSLAQSEPGTTNEKLFF. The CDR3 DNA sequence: TGTGCCAGCAGCTTAGCTCAATCAGAGCCAGGGACAACTAATGAAAAACTGTTTTTT.

CDR3 nucleotide sequence: TGTGCCAGCAGCGAACAGAGCACAGATACGCAGTATTTT. Residues: CASSEQSTDTQYF. The chain joins TRBV9 to TRBJ2-3; unclear D gene. The V end was cut by 3 bases, the J end by 0 bases, with 5 bases between. Germline lookup yields CDR1 SGDLS and CDR2 YYNGEE. The CDR3 is 13 residues long.

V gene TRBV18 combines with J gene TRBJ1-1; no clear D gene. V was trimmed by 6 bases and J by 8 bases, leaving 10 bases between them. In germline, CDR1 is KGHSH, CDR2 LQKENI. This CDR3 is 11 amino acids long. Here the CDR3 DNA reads TGTGCCAGCTCGCCAGACCGGGAAGCTTTCTTT. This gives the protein CASSPDREAFF.

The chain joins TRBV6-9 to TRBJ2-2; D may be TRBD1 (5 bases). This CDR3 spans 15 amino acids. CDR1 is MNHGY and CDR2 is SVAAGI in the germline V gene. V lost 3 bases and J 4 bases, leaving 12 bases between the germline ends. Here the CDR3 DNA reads TGTGCCAGCAGTTACCTAGGACAACTCACCGGGGAGCTGTTTTTT. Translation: CASSYLGQLTGELFF.

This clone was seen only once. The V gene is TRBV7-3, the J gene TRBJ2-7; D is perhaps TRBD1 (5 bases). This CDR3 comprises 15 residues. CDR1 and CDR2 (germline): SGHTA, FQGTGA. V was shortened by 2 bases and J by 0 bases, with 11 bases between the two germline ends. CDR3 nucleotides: TGTGCCAGCAGCTTAGGGGCGGACGACTCCTACGAGCAGTACTTC. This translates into CASSLGADDSYEQYF.

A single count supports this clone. The CDR3 reads CATHSSKGTQYF. In DNA form, the CDR3 reads TGTGCCACCCACAGCAGTAAGGGTACGCAGTACTTC. The chain joins TRBV6-5 to TRBJ2-7, with unresolved D. CDR1 and CDR2 (germline): MNHEY, SVGAGI. CDR3 length: 12 amino acids. Trimming left V 10 bases short and J 9 bases short, with 19 bases between.

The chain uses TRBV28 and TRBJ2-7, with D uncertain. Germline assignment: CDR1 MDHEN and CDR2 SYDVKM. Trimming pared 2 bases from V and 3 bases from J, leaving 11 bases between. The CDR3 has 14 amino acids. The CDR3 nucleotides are TGTGCCAGCAGTTTAGGAACGCTATTCTACGAGCAGTACTTC. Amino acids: CASSLGTLFYEQYF.

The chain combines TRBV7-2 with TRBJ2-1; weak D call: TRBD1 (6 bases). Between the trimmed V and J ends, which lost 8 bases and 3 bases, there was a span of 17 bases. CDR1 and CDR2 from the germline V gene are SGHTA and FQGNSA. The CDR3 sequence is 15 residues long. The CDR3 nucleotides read TGTGCCAGCCTGTGGGAGCCAGGGGACTACAATGAGCAGTTCTTC. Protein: CASLWEPGDYNEQFF. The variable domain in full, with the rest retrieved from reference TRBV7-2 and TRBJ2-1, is GAGVSQSPSNKVTEKGKDVELRCDPISGHTALYWYRQSLGQGLEFLIYFQGNSAPDKSGLPSDRFSAERTGGSVSTLTIQRTQQEDSAVYLCASLWEPGDYNEQFFGPGTRLTVL.

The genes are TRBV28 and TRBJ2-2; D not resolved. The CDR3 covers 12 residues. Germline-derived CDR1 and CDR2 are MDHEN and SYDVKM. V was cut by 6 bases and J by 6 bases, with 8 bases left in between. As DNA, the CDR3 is TGTGCCAGCAGACCGGATCCCGGGGAGCTGTTTTTT. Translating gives CASRPDPGELFF.

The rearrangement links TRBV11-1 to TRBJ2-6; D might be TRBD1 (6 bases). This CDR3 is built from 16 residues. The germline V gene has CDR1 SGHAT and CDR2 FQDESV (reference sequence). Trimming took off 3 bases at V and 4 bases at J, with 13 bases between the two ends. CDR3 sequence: CASSFLRGAGANVLTF. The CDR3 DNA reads TGTGCCAGCAGCTTCCTCAGGGGTGCCGGGGCCAACGTCCTGACTTTC.

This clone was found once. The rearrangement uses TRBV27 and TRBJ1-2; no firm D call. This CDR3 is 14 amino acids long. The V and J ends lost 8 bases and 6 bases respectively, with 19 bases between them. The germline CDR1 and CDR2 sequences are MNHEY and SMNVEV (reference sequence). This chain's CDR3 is CASREGATRNGYTF. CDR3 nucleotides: TGTGCCAGCCGCGAAGGCGCCACCCGTAATGGCTACACCTTC.

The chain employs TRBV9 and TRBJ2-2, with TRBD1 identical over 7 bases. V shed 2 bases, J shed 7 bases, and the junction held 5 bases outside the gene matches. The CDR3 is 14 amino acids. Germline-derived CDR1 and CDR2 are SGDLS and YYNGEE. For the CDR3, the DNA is TGTGCCAGCAGCGTCCGACAGGGCGGCGGGGAGCTGTTTTTT. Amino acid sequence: CASSVRQGGGELFF.

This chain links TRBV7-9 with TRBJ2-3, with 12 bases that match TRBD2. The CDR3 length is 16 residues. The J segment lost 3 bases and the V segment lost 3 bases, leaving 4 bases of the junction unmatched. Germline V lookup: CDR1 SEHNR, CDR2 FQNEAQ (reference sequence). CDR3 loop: CASSFRTSGMTDTQYF. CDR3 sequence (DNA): TGTGCCAGCAGCTTCCGGACTAGCGGGATGACAGATACGCAGTATTTT.

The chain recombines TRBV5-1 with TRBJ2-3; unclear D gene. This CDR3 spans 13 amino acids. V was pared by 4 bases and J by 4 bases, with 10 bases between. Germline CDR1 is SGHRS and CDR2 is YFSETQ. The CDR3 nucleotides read TGCGCCAGCAGCCCCTATGGGTCAGATACGCAGTATTTT. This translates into CASSPYGSDTQYF.

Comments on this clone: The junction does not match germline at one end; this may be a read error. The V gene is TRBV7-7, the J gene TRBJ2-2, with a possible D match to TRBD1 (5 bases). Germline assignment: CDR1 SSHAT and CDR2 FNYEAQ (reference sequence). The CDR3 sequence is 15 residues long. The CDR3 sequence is CASSPDRVNTGELFF. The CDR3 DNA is TGTGCTAGCAGCCCCGACAGAGTGAACACCGGGGAGCTGTTTTTT.